This TCR beta chain was observed in a study of blood T cell repertoires in COVID-19 (dated by TCRdb to 2018 to 2021). Regarding the complete study: Samples covering the acute and convalescent phases of COVID-19 were provided by collaborators in the United States, Italy and Spain. The prospective study material was composed of cDNA or gDNA derived from T cells, B-cell-depleted T cells, or PBMCs. Subjects who had been exposed to COVID-19, were actively infected with it, or had recovered from it provided the deeply sampled blood TCRbeta repertoires that made up the dataset. A freely available public database, intended as a resource for researchers studying the immune response to SARS-CoV-2, is where the repertoires were released. Samples came from the ongoing ImmuneRACE study (first 160 participants) plus 1,254 subjects from 6 global collaborators. A de-identified subject ID, COVID-19 status, age in years and sex were almost always included in the sample metadata. Where available, HLA class I and class II types were obtained from metadata supplied by the sample provider rather than from assay-based typing. Results and caveats for the whole study, not just this receptor: Clinical and demographic metadata were provided uncurated, with the amount varying by source and participant.

Concerning this clone itself: It lacks a known antigen. No clone much larger than this one lies a single base away; base qualities are absent.

Each collaborating institution followed its own protocols to collect whole blood in K2EDTA tubes. For TCRbeta analysis, collaborator samples were shipped as frozen whole blood, as isolated PBMCs, or as DNA extracted from either sample type. The immunoSEQ Assay, a bias-controlled multiplex PCR, was used to amplify TCRbeta CDR3 regions from genomic DNA. The authors' analysis ran thus. The number of nucleated cells in each sample was estimated by amplification of reference gene primers within the assay. Sequence reads were collapsed and filtered to measure the absolute abundance of every unique TCRbeta CDR3 rearrangement. For each sample, productive Simpson clonality was calculated as the square root of Simpson's diversity index over productive rearrangements. TCRdb re-hosts the immuneACCESS table, in-frame sequences only. Its copies lack some clones; in the studies checked, an unresolved V gene accounts for under half of them, and the cause for the rest is not known. Clone size and the V and J calls come from that table; the DNA yielded D and trimming. Here the sample has approximately 37,000 clones; about 89% occur a single time. Jointly, the top ten make up over 9.5% of the sample.

V is trimmed back by 2 bases and J by 4 bases, and the junction contains 1 base that no gene match accounts for. The CDR3 contains 13 residues, cysteine and phenylalanine counted. The CDR3 DNA has 39 bases and is translated from base 1. Reading the germline V gene gives CDR1 SGHTA and CDR2 FQGNSA. The sequence links TRBV7-2 to TRBJ2-5; 7 middle bases align to TRBD1. The receptor's source is an elderly man with active COVID-19. The sequenced material came from peripheral blood. The CDR3 reads CASSLNRGETQYF. DNA sequence: TGTGCCAGCAGCTTAAACAGGGGAGAGACCCAGTACTTC. The variable domain in full, with residues beyond the CDR3 obtained from the reference TRBV7-2 and TRBJ2-5 genes, is GAGVSQSPSNKVTEKGKDVELRCDPISGHTALYWYRQSLGQGLEFLIYFQGNSAPDKSGLPSDRFSAERTGGSVSTLTIQRTQQEDSAVYLCASSLNRGETQYFGPGTRLLVL.